The 32 T cell receptor beta chains below come from one sample, sequenced in a study of blood T cell repertoires in COVID-19. Method: immunoSEQ multiplex PCR; TCRdb's copy keeps in-frame clones and lacks some. The sample lists approximately 150,000 clones, approximately 89% occurring once. Specimen: peripheral blood. The receptor set was obtained from a woman aged 45-65 years with acute or convalescent COVID-19.

This clone was counted a few times. This chain links TRBV7-8 with TRBJ2-7; 9 bases map to TRBD2. CDR3 length: 17 residues. Germline CDR1 reads SGHVS; CDR2 reads FQNEAQ. V was clipped by 1 base and J by 1 base; unmatched bases: 8. The CDR3 DNA follows: TGTGCCAGCAGCTTAGAGGCGGCGGGAGGGGGTTCCTACGAGCAGTACTTC. Translating it yields CASSLEAAGGGSYEQYF.

The chain carries TRBV29-1 and TRBJ2-2; 7 nucleotides line up with TRBD1. V was clipped by 5 bases and J by 0 bases; unmatched bases: 6. Germline values: CDR1 SQVTM, CDR2 ANQGSEA. The CDR3 is made up of 15 amino acids. The CDR3 DNA reads as TGCAGCGTTACGGCCGGGACAGCGAACACCGGGGAGCTGTTTTTT. This codes for CSVTAGTANTGELFF.

This chain joins TRBV12-2 and TRBJ2-7; the table's D call, TRBD1, was not checked against the DNA. TRBV12-2 is flagged as a pseudogene. The CDR3 totals 16 residues. The CDR3 spells CASRALGTGGNYEQYF. The CDR3 region has the DNA TGTGCAAGTCGCGCCCTTGGGACAGGGGGAAACTACGAGCAGTACTTC.

The chain couples TRBV7-6 to TRBJ1-3; D is unclear. CDR1 and CDR2 from the germline V gene are SGHVS and FNYEAQ. V was trimmed by 5 bases and J by 1 base, leaving 21 bases between them. This CDR3 region has 18 residues. This CDR3 reads CASSPRSFVTYSGNTIYF. The DNA for the CDR3 is TGTGCCAGCAGCCCCCGGTCCTTCGTTACCTATTCTGGAAACACCATATATTTT.

V gene TRBV6-5 combines with J gene TRBJ1-2; D is perhaps TRBD1 (6 bases). Germline assignment: CDR1 MNHEY and CDR2 SVGAGI. The CDR3 totals 15 residues. With 2 bases removed from V and 4 bases from J, the gap between germline ends came to 14 bases. The CDR3 nucleotides read TGTGCCAGCAGTTACGGGACAACGCTTGGCTATGGCTACACCTTC. Translating gives CASSYGTTLGYGYTF.

V usage is TRBV5-4 and J usage is TRBJ2-1; TRBD2 agrees at 9 bases. The V segment lost 2 bases and the J segment 3 bases; nucleotides outside the gene matches: 3. The germline CDR1 and CDR2 sequences are SGHNT and YYREEE (reference sequence). The CDR3 has 15 amino acids. CDR3 bases: TGTGCCAGCAGCTTAGAACTAGCGGGCTACAATGAGCAGTTCTTC. Protein product: CASSLELAGYNEQFF.

CDR3 coding DNA: TGTGCCTGGAGGGACAGGGGCGCCTACGAGCAGTACTTC. The encoded protein is CAWRDRGAYEQYF. This chain links TRBV30 with TRBJ2-7; the match to TRBD1 covers 9 bases. This CDR3 has 13 amino acids. Per the germline V gene, CDR1 is GTSNPN and CDR2 is SVGIG (reference sequence). V shed 3 bases and J 2 bases; nucleotides not matched to a gene: 2.

The V and J genes are TRBV21-1 and TRBJ1-1; the table gives TRBD1 as D, unverified against the DNA. TRBV21-1 is a recognized pseudogene. There are 10 residues in the CDR3. The CDR3 loop reads CASSSPGAFF. In nucleotides, the CDR3 is TGTGCCAGCAGCTCGCCAGGAGCTTTCTTT.

The chain is built from TRBV7-3 and TRBJ2-5, with TRBD2 matching over 15 bases. The CDR3 runs to 20 residues. V lost 2 bases, J lost 2 bases, and 12 bases stayed unmatched. In germline, CDR1 is SGHTA, CDR2 FQGTGA. The CDR3 DNA reads TGTGCCAGCAGCTTACCCCGGACTAGCGGGGGGGACCGGGAGCAAGAGACCCAGTACTTC. Amino acid sequence: CASSLPRTSGGDREQETQYF. Together with reference TRBV7-3 and TRBJ2-5, the CDR3 gives the full variable domain: GAGVSQTPSNKVTEKGKYVELRCDPISGHTALYWYRQSLGQGPEFLIYFQGTGAADDSGLPNDRFFAVRPEGSVSTLKIQRTERGDSAVYLCASSLPRTSGGDREQETQYFGPGTRLLVL.

Remarks on this clone: At one end, the junction sequence differs from germline, possibly due to a read error. The V call is TRBV6-5, the J call TRBJ2-1; possible D gene TRBD1, 5 bases. The CDR3 extends over 14 amino acids. Germline V gene sequence: CDR1 MNHEY, CDR2 SVGAGI. The CDR3 DNA sequence: TGTGTCAGCAGTTACTTTGTAGGGGTTGGTGAGCAGTTCTTC. Encoded protein: CVSSYFVGVGEQFF.

The genes are TRBV6-4 and TRBJ1-6, with a tentative D call TRBD1 (5 bases). The germline CDR1 and CDR2 sequences are MRHNA and SNTAGT. V was cut by 3 bases and J by 3 bases, with 9 bases left in between. The CDR3 is made up of 15 amino acids. CDR3 loop: CASSEGDFYNSPLHF. The CDR3 bases are TGTGCCAGCAGTGAGGGGGACTTCTATAATTCACCCCTCCACTTT.

This clone came up a few times. J is TRBJ2-2 and V is TRBV10-2, with D unresolved. The V gene lost 2 bases and the J gene lost 0 bases, with 10 bases spanning the gap. The CDR3 has 16 residues. CDR1 is WSHSY, CDR2 SAAADI, per germline. The DNA of the CDR3 is TGCGCCAGCAGTGAGCGGTACAGAACGAACACCGGGGAGCTGTTTTTT. As protein: CASSERYRTNTGELFF.

The V gene is TRBV5-1, the J gene TRBJ2-2; the match to TRBD1 covers 8 bases. Germline trimming cut 5 bases from V and 3 bases from J; bases unmatched to any gene: 6. The CDR3 loop spans 15 amino acids. CDR1 is SGHRS, CDR2 YFSETQ, per germline. CDR3 region: CASSLQGGDTGELFF. The CDR3 nucleotides read TGCGCCAGCAGTTTACAGGGGGGCGACACCGGGGAGCTGTTTTTT.

The rearrangement uses TRBV11-2 and TRBJ2-6; D is uncertain. Germline-derived CDR1 and CDR2 are SGHAT and FQNNGV. Trimming took off 5 bases at V and 1 base at J, with 15 bases between the two ends. The CDR3 has 17 residues. The CDR3 sequence: CASSVSRRLSGANVLTF. The CDR3 DNA follows: TGTGCCAGCAGCGTAAGCCGGCGGCTTTCTGGGGCCAACGTCCTGACTTTC.

The chain joins TRBV21-1 to TRBJ2-5; the table's D call, TRBD1, was not checked against the DNA. TRBV21-1 is deemed a pseudogene. CDR3 length: 13 amino acids. The CDR3 loop is CASSKYRGETQYF. The CDR3 DNA is TGTGCCAGCAGCAAATACAGGGGGGAGACCCAGTACTTC.

This clone came up once. The chain joins TRBV27 to TRBJ2-3; D is perhaps TRBD1 (5 bases). Between the trimmed V and J ends, which lost 10 bases and 6 bases, there was a span of 17 bases. This CDR3 region has 13 residues. Germline CDR1 and CDR2: MNHEY and SMNVEV (reference sequence). This CDR3 reads CATSHRPSDTQYF. In DNA, the CDR3 is TGTGCCACCAGCCACAGGCCAAGCGATACGCAGTATTTT.

The J gene is TRBJ2-1, the V gene TRBV3-1 (or the pseudogene TRBV3-2), with 11 bases that match TRBD2. V dropped 1 base and J dropped 5; count of bases not matched to a gene: 7. The germline V gene has CDR1 LGHDT and CDR2 YNNKEL (reference sequence). This CDR3 is built from 17 residues. DNA of the CDR3: TGTGCCAGCAGCCAAGTGGAACTAGCGGGAGTGCACAATGAGCAGTTCTTC. Residues: CASSQVELAGVHNEQFF.

This clone appeared once. The rearrangement links TRBV7-9 to TRBJ1-6, with D possibly matching TRBD1 (5 bases). The V gene's germline CDR1 is SEHNR and CDR2 FQNEAQ (reference sequence). There are 13 residues in the CDR3. Deletions cut 2 bases from V and 8 bases from J, with 7 bases between. CDR3 amino acids: CASSLQGDSPLHF. As DNA, the CDR3 is TGTGCCAGCAGCTTACAGGGCGATTCACCCCTCCACTTT.

The chain links TRBV5-5 to TRBJ2-7; D uncertain. V was trimmed by 1 base and J by 5 bases, leaving 13 bases between them. This CDR3 has 14 amino acids. Germline loops: CDR1 SGHKS, CDR2 YYEKEE (reference sequence). This chain's CDR3 is CASSLLTDIDEQYF. CDR3 DNA: TGTGCCAGCAGCTTGTTAACAGATATCGACGAGCAGTACTTC. The full variable domain, rest sourced from reference TRBV5-5 and TRBJ2-7, is DAGVTQSPTHLIKTRGQQVTLRCSPISGHKSVSWYQQVLGQGPQFIFQYYEKEERGRGNFPDRFSARQFPNYSSELNVNALLLGDSALYLCASSLLTDIDEQYFGPGTRLTVT.

This chain uses TRBV15 with TRBJ2-1; a weak D match, TRBD2 (5 bases). The CDR3 consists of 15 residues. Germline V CDR1 and CDR2: LNHNV, YYDKDF (reference sequence). V was shortened by 4 bases and J by 2 bases, with 12 bases between the two germline ends. This chain's CDR3 is CATSIRRAPYNEQFF. The CDR3 DNA follows: TGTGCCACCAGCATTAGGCGGGCCCCCTACAATGAGCAGTTCTTC.

The V and J genes are TRBV30 and TRBJ1-5; no reliable D call. This CDR3 spans 12 amino acids. V gave up 3 bases and J gave up 5 bases, with 8 bases separating them. Germline CDR1 is GTSNPN and CDR2 is SVGIG (reference sequence). The CDR3 DNA reads as TGTGCCTGGAGCTTCCCTGATCAGCCCCAGCATTTT. Encoded protein: CAWSFPDQPQHF.

This chain connects TRBV7-6 to TRBJ1-2; D remains ambiguous. V was pared by 0 bases and J by 2 bases, with 7 bases between. Germline assignment: CDR1 SGHVS and CDR2 FNYEAQ. CDR3 length: 14 residues. The CDR3 loop is CASSLAPANYGYTF. Written as DNA, the CDR3 is TGTGCCAGCAGCTTAGCCCCCGCGAACTATGGCTACACCTTC.

This CDR3 is CASSIDEGHNTEAFF. The CDR3 DNA reads TGTGCCAGTAGTATAGATGAAGGACACAACACTGAAGCTTTCTTT. V is TRBV19 and J is TRBJ1-1, with a weak D call TRBD1 (5 bases). The germline gives CDR1 LNHDA, CDR2 SQIVND (reference sequence). Trimming took off 0 bases at V and 2 bases at J, with 10 bases between the two ends. CDR3 length: 15 residues.

This chain joins TRBV20-1 and TRBJ1-2, with D uncertain. The CDR3 spans 11 residues. CDR1 and CDR2 (germline): DFQATT, SNEGSKA (reference sequence). Trimming took off 0 bases at V and 11 bases at J, with 10 bases between the two ends. CDR3 sequence reads: CSAREGSRYTF. CDR3 coding DNA: TGCAGTGCTAGAGAAGGTTCGCGGTACACCTTC.

The chain links TRBV9 to TRBJ2-3, with 9 bases that match TRBD1. After removal of 2 bases from V and 3 bases from J, the junction contained 1 base not matched to a gene. The CDR3 spans 14 residues. Germline loops: CDR1 SGDLS, CDR2 YYNGEE. This chain's CDR3 is CASSVGQGTDTQYF. The CDR3 DNA is TGTGCCAGCAGCGTTGGACAGGGGACAGATACGCAGTATTTT.

The chain links TRBV12-5 to TRBJ1-1; no definite D call. Germline CDR1 and CDR2: LGHNT and FRNRAP. V gave up 2 bases and J gave up 7 bases, with 11 bases separating them. The CDR3 loop spans 13 amino acids. CDR3 sequence (DNA): TGTGCTAGTGGTTTGAGTGGTGATAGTGAAGCTTTCTTT. It codes for CASGLSGDSEAFF.

This clone has just one count. The chain uses TRBV14 and TRBJ2-7, with TRBD1 identical over 8 bases. The CDR3 contains 16 residues. Germline V gives CDR1 SGHDN, CDR2 FVKESK. With V trimmed by 0 bases and J by 1 base, 5 bases remained unmatched. The CDR3: CASSQERTGKSYEQYF. CDR3 bases: TGTGCCAGCAGCCAAGAAAGGACAGGGAAGTCCTACGAGCAGTACTTC.

The chain is built from TRBV4-1 and TRBJ2-5; 7 bases are shared with TRBD2. J gave up 1 base and V 1 base, and 12 bases lay outside the gene matches. CDR1 and CDR2 from the germline V gene are MGHRA and YSYEKL. The CDR3 covers 18 residues. This CDR3 reads CASSQALGGTTVQETQYF. CDR3 in DNA: TGCGCCAGCAGCCAAGCATTGGGAGGGACTACCGTCCAAGAGACCCAGTACTTC.

This rearrangement joins TRBV24-1 to TRBJ2-3; TRBD1 matches at 7 bases. The V gene end was trimmed by 4 bases and the J gene end by 4 bases; junction bases not matched to a gene: 4. Per germline, CDR1 KGHDR and CDR2 SFDVKD. CDR3 length: 14 amino acids. CDR3 region: CATSDPGTADTQYF. As DNA, the CDR3 is TGTGCCACCAGTGACCCCGGGACAGCAGATACGCAGTATTTT.

The chain joins TRBV30 to TRBJ2-3, with 7 bases identical to TRBD2. The germline V gene has CDR1 GTSNPN and CDR2 SVGIG (reference sequence). V lost 2 bases and J lost 2; bases outside the gene matches: 10. This CDR3 is 16 amino acids long. CDR3 sequence (DNA): TGTGCCTGGAGTCCATTTACGGGGGGATCCACAGATACGCAGTATTTT. The encoded protein is CAWSPFTGGSTDTQYF.

About this clone itself: The germline gene is not matched at one end of the junction; a read error may be the cause. The chain recombines TRBV6-1 with TRBJ1-2, with 7 bases fitting TRBD1. In germline, CDR1 is MNHNS, CDR2 SASEGT. CDR3 length: 14 amino acids. CDR3 in amino acids: CASSEAGGGYGYTF. In nucleotides, the CDR3 is TGTGCCAGCAGCGAAGCAGGGGGGGGCTATGGCTACACCTTC.

The rearrangement joins TRBV5-6 to TRBJ1-1; D gene uncertain. The V end lost 1 base, the J end lost 5 bases, and 6 bases lay between the germline ends. This CDR3 has 12 residues. CDR1 and CDR2 from the germline V gene are SGHDT and YYEEEE. The CDR3 protein is CASSLWATEAFF. The CDR3 nucleotides are TGTGCCAGCAGCTTGTGGGCGACTGAAGCTTTCTTT.